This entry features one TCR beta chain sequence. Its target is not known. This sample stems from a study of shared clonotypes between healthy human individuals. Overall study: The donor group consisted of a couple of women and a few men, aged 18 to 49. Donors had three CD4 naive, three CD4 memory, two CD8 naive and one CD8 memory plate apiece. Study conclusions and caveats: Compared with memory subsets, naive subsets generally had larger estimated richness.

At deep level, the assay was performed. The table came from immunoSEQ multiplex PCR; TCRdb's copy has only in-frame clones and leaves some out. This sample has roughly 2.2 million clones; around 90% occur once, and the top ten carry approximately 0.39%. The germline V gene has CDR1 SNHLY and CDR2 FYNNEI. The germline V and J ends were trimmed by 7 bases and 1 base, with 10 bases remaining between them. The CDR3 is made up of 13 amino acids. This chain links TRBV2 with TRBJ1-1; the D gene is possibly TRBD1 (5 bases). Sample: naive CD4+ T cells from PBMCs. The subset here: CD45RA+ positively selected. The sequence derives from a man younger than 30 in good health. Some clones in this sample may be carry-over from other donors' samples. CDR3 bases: TGTGCCAGCACCCGGGACTGGAACACTGAAGCTTTCTTT. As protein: CASTRDWNTEAFF.